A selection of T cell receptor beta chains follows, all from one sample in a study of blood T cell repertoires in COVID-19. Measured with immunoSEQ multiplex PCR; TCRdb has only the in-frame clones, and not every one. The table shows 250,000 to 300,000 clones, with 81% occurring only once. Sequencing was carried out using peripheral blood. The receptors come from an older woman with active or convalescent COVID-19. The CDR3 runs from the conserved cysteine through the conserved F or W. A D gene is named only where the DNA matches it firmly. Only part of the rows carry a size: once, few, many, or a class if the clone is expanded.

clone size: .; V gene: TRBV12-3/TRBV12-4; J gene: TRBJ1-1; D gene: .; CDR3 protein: CASSSHLNTEAFF; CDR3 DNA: TGTGCCAGCAGTTCCCACTTGAACACTGAAGCTTTCTTT
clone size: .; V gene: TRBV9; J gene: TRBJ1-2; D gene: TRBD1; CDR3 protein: CASSKRQGSGLYGYTF; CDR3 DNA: TGTGCCAGCAGCAAAAGACAGGGGTCGGGCCTCTATGGCTACACCTTC
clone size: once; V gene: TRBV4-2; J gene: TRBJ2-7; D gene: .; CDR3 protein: CASSQEPGWDYEQYF; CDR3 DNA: TGTGCCAGCAGCCAAGAGCCAGGGTGGGATTACGAGCAGTACTTC
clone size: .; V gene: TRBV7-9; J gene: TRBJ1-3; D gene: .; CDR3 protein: CASSSQGPGNTIYF; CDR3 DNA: TGTGCCAGCAGCTCACAGGGACCTGGAAACACCATATATTTT
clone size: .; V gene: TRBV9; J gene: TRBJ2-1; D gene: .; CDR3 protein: CASSVDSFKQFF; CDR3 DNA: TGTGCCAGCAGCGTAGACAGCTTTAAGCAGTTCTTC
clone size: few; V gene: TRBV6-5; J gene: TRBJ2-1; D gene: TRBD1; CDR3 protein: CASSEGGQGTREQFF; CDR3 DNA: TGTGCCAGCAGCGAGGGGGGACAGGGGACCCGAGAGCAGTTCTTC
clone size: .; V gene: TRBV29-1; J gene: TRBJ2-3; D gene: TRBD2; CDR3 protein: CSVDGGASDTQYF; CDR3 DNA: TGCAGCGTTGACGGGGGGGCCTCAGATACGCAGTATTTT
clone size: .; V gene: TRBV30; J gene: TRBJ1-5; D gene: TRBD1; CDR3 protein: CAWSEQGTEPQHF; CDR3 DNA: TGTGCCTGGAGTGAACAGGGGACGGAGCCCCAGCATTTT
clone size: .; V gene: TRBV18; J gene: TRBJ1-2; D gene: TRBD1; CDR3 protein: CASSLTGEGRRNYGYTF; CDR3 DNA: TGTGCCAGCTCACTGACAGGGGAGGGGAGAAGGAACTATGGCTACACCTTC
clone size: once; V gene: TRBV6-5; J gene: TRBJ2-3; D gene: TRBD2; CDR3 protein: CASSSLAAITDTQYF; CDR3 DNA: TGTGCCAGCAGTTCACTAGCGGCCATCACAGATACGCAGTATTTT
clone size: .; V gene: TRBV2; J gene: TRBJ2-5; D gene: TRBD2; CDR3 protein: CASSGSGGAVETQYF; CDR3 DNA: TGTGCCAGCAGTGGTAGCGGGGGGGCCGTTGAGACCCAGTACTTC
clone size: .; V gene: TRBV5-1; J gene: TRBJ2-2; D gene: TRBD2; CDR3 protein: CASSFAGGGNTGELFF; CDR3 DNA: TGCGCCAGCAGCTTCGCGGGCGGGGGGAACACCGGGGAGCTGTTTTTT
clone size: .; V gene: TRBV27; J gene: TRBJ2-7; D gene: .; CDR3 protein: CASSPGGLNTYEQYF; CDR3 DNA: TGTGCCAGCAGTCCGGGGGGCCTAAATACCTACGAGCAGTACTTC
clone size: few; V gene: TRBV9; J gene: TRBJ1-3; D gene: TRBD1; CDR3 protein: CASSVGFGQGENTIYF; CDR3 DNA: TGTGCCAGCAGCGTAGGATTCGGACAGGGGGAAAACACCATATATTTT
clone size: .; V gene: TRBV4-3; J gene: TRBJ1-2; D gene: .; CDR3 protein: CASSQVFSGEYGYTF; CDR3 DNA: TGCGCCAGCAGCCAAGTCTTCTCAGGGGAGTATGGCTACACCTTC
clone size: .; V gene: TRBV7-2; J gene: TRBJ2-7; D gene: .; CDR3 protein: CASSSRDKNYEQYF; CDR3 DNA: TGTGCCAGCAGCTCCCGGGACAAGAACTACGAGCAGTACTTC
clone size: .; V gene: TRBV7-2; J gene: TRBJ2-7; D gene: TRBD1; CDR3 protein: CASSWSGTGGFEQYF; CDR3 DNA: TGTGCCAGCAGTTGGTCAGGGACAGGGGGCTTCGAGCAGTACTTC
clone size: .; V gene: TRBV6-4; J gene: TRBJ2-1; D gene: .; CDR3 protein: CASSDSYLSEQFF; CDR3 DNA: TGTGCCAGCAGTGACTCGTATTTGAGTGAGCAGTTCTTC
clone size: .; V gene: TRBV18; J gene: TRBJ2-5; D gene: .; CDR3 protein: CASSPPAQQETQYF; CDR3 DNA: TGTGCCAGCTCACCACCGGCCCAGCAAGAGACCCAGTACTTC
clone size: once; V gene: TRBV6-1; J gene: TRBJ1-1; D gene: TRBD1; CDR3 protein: CAIGLRQGGNTEAFF; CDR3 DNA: TGTGCCATAGGCCTAAGACAGGGCGGGAACACTGAAGCTTTCTTT
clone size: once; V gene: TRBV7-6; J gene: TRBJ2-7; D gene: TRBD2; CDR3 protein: CASSLGRGGTTYEQYF; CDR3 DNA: TGTGCCAGCAGCTTAGGGCGGGGGGGGACCACCTACGAGCAGTACTTC
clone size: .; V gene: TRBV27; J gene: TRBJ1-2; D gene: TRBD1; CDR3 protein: CASSLSETGYGYTF; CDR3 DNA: TGTGCCAGCAGTTTATCCGAGACAGGGTATGGCTACACCTTC
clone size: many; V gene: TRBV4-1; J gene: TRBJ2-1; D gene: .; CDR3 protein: CASSSYNEQFF; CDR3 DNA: TGCGCCAGCAGCTCTTACAATGAGCAGTTCTTC
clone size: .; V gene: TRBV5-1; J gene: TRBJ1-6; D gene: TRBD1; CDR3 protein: CASSWSGTGNSPLHF; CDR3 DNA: TGCGCCAGCAGCTGGTCAGGGACAGGGAATTCACCCCTCCACTTT
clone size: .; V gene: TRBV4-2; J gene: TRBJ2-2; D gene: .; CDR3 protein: CASSRGGVGINTGELFF; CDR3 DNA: TGTGCCAGCAGCCGAGGGGGAGTGGGGATTAACACCGGGGAGCTGTTTTTT
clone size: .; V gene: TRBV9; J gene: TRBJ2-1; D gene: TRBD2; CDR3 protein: CASRGTSGEGEQFF; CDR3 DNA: TGTGCCAGCAGGGGGACTAGCGGGGAAGGTGAGCAGTTCTTC
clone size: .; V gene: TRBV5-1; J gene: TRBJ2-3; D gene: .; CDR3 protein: CASSLGRGYTDTQYF; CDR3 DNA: TGCGCCAGCAGCTTGGGTAGGGGGTACACAGATACGCAGTATTTT